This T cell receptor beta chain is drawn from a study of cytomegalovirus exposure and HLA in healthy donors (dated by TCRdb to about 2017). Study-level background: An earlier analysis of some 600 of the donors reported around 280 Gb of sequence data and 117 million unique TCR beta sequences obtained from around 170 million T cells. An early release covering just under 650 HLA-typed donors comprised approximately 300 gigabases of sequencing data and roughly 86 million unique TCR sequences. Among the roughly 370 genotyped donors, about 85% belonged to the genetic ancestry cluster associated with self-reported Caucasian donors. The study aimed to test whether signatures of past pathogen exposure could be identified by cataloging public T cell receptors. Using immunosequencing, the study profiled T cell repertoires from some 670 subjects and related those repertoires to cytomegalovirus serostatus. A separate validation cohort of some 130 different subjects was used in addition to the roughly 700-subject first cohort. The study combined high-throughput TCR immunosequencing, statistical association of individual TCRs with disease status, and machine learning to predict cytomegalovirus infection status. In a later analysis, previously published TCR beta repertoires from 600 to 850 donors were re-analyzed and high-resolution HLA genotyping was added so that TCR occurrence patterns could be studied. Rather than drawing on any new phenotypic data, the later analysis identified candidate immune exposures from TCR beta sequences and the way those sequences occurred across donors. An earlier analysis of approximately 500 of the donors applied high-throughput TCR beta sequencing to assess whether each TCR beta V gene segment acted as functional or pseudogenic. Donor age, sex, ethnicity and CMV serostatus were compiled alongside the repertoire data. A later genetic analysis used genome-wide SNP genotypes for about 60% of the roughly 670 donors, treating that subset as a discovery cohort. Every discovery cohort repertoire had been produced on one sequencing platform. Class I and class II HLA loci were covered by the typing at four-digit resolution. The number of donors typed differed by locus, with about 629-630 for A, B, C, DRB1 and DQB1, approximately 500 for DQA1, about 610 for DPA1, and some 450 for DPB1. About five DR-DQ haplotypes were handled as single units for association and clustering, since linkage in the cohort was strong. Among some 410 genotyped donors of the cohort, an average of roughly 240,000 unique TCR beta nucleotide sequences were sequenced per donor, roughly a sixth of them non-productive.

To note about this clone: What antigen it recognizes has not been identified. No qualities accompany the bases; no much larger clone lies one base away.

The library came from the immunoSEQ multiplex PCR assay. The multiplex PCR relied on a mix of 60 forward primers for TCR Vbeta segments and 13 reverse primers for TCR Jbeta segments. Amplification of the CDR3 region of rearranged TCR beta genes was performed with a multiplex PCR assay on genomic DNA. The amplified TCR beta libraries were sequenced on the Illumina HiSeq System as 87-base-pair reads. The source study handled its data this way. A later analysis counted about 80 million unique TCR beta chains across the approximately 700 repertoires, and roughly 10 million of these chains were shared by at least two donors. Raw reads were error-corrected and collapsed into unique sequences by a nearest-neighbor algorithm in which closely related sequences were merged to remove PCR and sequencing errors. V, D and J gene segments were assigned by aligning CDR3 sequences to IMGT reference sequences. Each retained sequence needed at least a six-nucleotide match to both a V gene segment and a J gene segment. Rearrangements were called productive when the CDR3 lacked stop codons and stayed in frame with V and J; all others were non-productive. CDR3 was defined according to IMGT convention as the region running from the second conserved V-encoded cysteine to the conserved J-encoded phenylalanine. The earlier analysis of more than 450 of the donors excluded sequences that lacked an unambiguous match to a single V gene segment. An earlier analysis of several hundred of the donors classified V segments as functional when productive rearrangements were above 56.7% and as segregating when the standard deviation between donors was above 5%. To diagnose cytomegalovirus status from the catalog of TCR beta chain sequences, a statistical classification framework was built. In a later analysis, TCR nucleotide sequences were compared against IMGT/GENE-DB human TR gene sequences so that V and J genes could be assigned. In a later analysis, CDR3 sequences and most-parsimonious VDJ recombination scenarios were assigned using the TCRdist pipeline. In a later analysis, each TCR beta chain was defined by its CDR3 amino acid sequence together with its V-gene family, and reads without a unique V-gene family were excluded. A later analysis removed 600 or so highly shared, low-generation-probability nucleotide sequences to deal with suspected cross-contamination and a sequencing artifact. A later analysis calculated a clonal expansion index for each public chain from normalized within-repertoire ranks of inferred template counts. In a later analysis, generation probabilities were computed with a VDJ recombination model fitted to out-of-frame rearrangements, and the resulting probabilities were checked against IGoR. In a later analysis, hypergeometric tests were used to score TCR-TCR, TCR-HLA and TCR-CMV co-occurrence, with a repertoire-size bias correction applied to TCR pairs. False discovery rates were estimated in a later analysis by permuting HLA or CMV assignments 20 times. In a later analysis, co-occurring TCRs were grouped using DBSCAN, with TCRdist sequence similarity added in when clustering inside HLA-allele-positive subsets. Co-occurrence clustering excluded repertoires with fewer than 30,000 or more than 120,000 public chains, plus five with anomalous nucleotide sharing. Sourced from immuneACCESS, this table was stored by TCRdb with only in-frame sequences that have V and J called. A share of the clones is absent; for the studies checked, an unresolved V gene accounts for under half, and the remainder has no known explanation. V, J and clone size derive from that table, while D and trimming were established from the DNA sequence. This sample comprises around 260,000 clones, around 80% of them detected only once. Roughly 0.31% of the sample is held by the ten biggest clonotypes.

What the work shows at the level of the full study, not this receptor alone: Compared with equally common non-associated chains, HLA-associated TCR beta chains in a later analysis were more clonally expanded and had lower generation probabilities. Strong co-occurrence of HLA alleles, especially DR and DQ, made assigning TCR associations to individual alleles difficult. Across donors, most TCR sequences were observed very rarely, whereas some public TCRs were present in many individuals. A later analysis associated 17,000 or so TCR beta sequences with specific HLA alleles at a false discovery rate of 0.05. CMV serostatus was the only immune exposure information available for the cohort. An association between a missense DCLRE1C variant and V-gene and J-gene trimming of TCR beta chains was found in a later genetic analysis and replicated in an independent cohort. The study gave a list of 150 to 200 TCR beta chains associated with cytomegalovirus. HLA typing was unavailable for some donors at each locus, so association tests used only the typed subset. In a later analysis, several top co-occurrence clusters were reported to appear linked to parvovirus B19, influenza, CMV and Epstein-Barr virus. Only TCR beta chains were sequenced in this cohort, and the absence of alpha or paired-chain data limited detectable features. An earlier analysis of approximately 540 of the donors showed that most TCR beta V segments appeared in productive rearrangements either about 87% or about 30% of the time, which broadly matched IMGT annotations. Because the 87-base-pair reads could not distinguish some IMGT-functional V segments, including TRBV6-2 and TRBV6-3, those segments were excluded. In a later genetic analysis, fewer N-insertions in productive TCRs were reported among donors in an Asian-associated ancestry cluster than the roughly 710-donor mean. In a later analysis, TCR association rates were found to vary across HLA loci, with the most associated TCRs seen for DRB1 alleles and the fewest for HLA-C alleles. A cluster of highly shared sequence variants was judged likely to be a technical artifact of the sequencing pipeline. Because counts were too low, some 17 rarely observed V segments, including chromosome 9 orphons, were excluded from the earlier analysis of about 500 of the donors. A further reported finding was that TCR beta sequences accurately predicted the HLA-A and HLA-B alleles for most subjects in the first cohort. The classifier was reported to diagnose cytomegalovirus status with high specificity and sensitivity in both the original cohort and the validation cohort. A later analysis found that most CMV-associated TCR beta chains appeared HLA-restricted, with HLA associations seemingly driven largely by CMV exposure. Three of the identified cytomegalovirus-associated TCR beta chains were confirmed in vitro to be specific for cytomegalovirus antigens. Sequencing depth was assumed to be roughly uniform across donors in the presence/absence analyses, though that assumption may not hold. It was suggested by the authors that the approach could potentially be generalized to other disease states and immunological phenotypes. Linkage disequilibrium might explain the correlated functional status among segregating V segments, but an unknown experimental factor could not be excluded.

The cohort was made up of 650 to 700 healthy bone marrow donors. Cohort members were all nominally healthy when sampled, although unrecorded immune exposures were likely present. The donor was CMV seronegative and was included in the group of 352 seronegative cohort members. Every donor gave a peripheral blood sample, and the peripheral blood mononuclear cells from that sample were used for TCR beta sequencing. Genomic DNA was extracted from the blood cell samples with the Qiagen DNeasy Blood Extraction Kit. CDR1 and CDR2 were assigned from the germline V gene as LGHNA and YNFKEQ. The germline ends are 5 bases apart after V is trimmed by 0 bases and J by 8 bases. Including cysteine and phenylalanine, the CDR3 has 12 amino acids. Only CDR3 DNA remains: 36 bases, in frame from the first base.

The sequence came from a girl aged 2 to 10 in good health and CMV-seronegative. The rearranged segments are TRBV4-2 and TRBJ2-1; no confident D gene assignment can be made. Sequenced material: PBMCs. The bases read TGTGCCAGCAGCCAAGAATCAGATGAGCAGTTCTTC. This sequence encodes CASSQESDEQFF.